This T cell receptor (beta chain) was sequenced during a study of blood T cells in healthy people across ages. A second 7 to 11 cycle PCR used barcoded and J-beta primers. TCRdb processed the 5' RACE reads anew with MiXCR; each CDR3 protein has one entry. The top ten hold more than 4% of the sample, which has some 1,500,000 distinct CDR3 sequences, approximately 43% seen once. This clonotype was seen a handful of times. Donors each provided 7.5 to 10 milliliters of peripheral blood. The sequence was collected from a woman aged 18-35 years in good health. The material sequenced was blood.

CDR3 sequence (DNA): TGTGCCTGCTCTAAGGGCCCCAATCAGCCCCAGCATTTT. It encodes CACSKGPNQPQHF. V usage is TRBV30 and J usage is TRBJ1-5; D is unresolved. Germline V gene sequence: CDR1 GTSNPN, CDR2 SVGIG (reference sequence). V shed 6 bases and J shed 3 bases, with 12 bases lying between them. CDR3 size: 13 residues. Supplemented by reference TRBV30 and TRBJ1-5, the full variable domain reads SQTIHQWPATLVQPVGSPLSLECTVEGTSNPNLYWYRQAAGRGLQLLFYSVGIGQISSEVPQNLSASRPQDRQFILSSKKLLLSDSGFYLCACSKGPNQPQHFGDGTRLSIL.